These 29 T cell receptor beta chains share one sample of origin, sequenced in a study of T cell responses to AZD1222 COVID-19 vaccine. Sequencing was performed with immunoSEQ multiplex PCR; in TCRdb, only in-frame clones are kept and a portion is missing. The table includes about 97,000 clones, more than 85% detected once. The sequences come from peripheral blood, collected on day 0 of AZD1222 vaccination. The receptors here all came from an adult in good health.

This chain connects TRBV5-1 to TRBJ1-4; the D gene is possibly TRBD1 (5 bases). The CDR3 extends over 14 amino acids. V lost 0 bases and J lost 7, with 10 bases in between. CDR1 is SGHRS, CDR2 YFSETQ, per germline. CDR3 sequence: CASSLGQGSEKLFF. In nucleotides, the CDR3 is TGCGCCAGCAGCTTGGGCCAGGGAAGTGAAAAACTGTTTTTT.

This clone was picked up a small number of times. This chain uses TRBV5-1 with TRBJ1-2, with TRBD1 identical over 7 bases. The CDR3 runs 14 residues. Germline loops: CDR1 SGHRS, CDR2 YFSETQ. V was clipped by 4 bases and J by 3 bases; unmatched bases: 6. This chain's CDR3 is CASSVGTAYYGYTF. Written as DNA, the CDR3 is TGCGCCAGCAGCGTCGGGACAGCTTACTATGGCTACACCTTC.

The chain carries TRBV5-6 and TRBJ2-1, with 10 bases aligning to TRBD2. CDR3 length: 16 residues. V lost 0 bases to trimming and J lost 4 bases; unmatched junction nucleotides: 4. Germline loops: CDR1 SGHDT, CDR2 YYEEEE. This CDR3 reads CASSLALAGAYNEQFF. CDR3 DNA: TGTGCCAGCAGCTTGGCTCTAGCGGGGGCTTACAATGAGCAGTTCTTC. Combining the CDR3 with reference TRBV5-6 and TRBJ2-1 gives the whole variable domain DAGVTQSPTHLIKTRGQQVTLRCSPKSGHDTVSWYQQALGQGPQFIFQYYEEEERQRGNFPDRFSGHQFPNYSSELNVNALLLGDSALYLCASSLALAGAYNEQFFGPGTRLTVL.

V is TRBV15 and J is TRBJ1-1, with D perhaps matching TRBD1 (5 bases). This CDR3 is built from 13 residues. The ends were cut back, 4 bases at V and 7 bases at J, with 13 bases in the middle. Looked up from germline, CDR1 is LNHNV and CDR2 is YYDKDF (reference sequence). The CDR3 protein is CATSTKGRLEAFF. Written as DNA, the CDR3 is TGTGCCACCAGCACGAAGGGACGGCTTGAAGCTTTCTTT. Full variable domain (outside the CDR3, taken from reference TRBV15 and TRBJ1-1): DAMVIQNPRYQVTQFGKPVTLSCSQTLNHNVMYWYQQKSSQAPKLLFHYYDKDFNNEADTPDNFQSRRPNTSFCFLDIRSPGLGDTAMYLCATSTKGRLEAFFGQGTRLTVV.

The chain couples TRBV19 to TRBJ1-2; 11 bases map to TRBD1. Germline CDR1 and CDR2: LNHDA and SQIVND (reference sequence). Trimming removed 8 bases from V and 5 bases from J; junction bases left unmatched: 4. The CDR3 has 13 residues. CDR3 bases: TGTGCCAGTTCGGACAGGGGGCTGTATGGCTACACCTTC. It encodes CASSDRGLYGYTF.

The chain links TRBV5-1 to TRBJ2-2; TRBD2 agrees at 8 bases. The V gene end was trimmed by 7 bases and the J gene end by 4 bases; junction bases not matched to a gene: 6. Germline assignment: CDR1 SGHRS and CDR2 YFSETQ. The CDR3 is 14 amino acids. CDR3 DNA sequence: TGCGCCAGCGGCTGGCGGGGGGCCACCGGGGAGCTGTTTTTT. Residues: CASGWRGATGELFF.

The rearrangement uses TRBV5-1 and TRBJ2-3, with D possibly matching TRBD2 (6 bases). V lost 0 bases to trimming and J lost 6 bases, with 14 bases between them. Germline V lookup: CDR1 SGHRS, CDR2 YFSETQ. This CDR3 comprises 15 residues. The CDR3 sequence: CASSLVGGTLDTQYF. In DNA form, the CDR3 reads TGCGCCAGCAGCTTGGTTGGGGGGACCCTGGATACGCAGTATTTT.

This rearrangement joins TRBV2 to TRBJ2-5; D is perhaps TRBD2 (5 bases). The V and J ends lost 7 bases and 9 bases respectively, with 18 bases between them. Per the germline V gene, CDR1 is SNHLY and CDR2 is FYNNEI. The CDR3 length is 13 residues. The DNA for the CDR3 is TGTGCCAGCACCTTAGCCGCCGGGGTGGCCCAGTACTTC. It is translated as CASTLAAGVAQYF.

The chain uses TRBV30 and TRBJ1-5, with 9 nucleotides matching TRBD1. Germline CDR1 and CDR2: GTSNPN and SVGIG (reference sequence). This CDR3 contains 14 residues. J lost 5 bases, V lost 2 bases, and 4 bases had no gene match. The CDR3 DNA is TGTGCCTGGAGTACAGGACAGGGGCATCAGCCCCAGCATTTT. Translation: CAWSTGQGHQPQHF.

The rearrangement joins TRBV19 to TRBJ1-4; D gene uncertain. Trimming cost V 5 bases and J 7 bases, with 14 bases left between them. Germline V lookup: CDR1 LNHDA, CDR2 SQIVND (reference sequence). This CDR3 comprises 14 residues. The DNA of the CDR3 is TGTGCCAGTAGTTCGCGGGGAGGGCGTGAAAAACTGTTTTTT. It encodes CASSSRGGREKLFF.

The chain joins TRBV19 to TRBJ1-5; the D is unclear. Germline V gives CDR1 LNHDA, CDR2 SQIVND (reference sequence). V was cut by 7 bases and J by 0 bases, with 16 bases left in between. The CDR3 has 16 amino acids. The CDR3 here is CASNRARRGSNQPQHF. The CDR3 DNA reads as TGTGCCAGTAACCGCGCTCGACGGGGTAGCAATCAGCCCCAGCATTTT. The full variable domain, with the rest looked up from reference TRBV19 and TRBJ1-5, is DGGITQSPKYLFRKEGQNVTLSCEQNLNHDAMYWYRQDPGQGLRLIYYSQIVNDFQKGDIAEGYSVSREKKESFPLTVTSAQKNPTAFYLCASNRARRGSNQPQHFGDGTRLSIL.

The rearrangement joins TRBV28 to TRBJ1-5; 7 bases are shared with TRBD1. V trimming: 5 bases; J trimming: 0 bases; junction bases outside the gene matches: 16. Per germline, CDR1 MDHEN and CDR2 SYDVKM. The CDR3 spans 19 residues. The CDR3 spells CASSQRMRQGRYSNQPQHF. In DNA form, the CDR3 reads TGTGCCAGCAGTCAGAGAATGCGACAGGGCCGGTATAGCAATCAGCCCCAGCATTTT.

CDR3 loop: CASSSRATGEAFF. The CDR3 nucleotides read TGTGCCAGCAGTTCCCGGGCCACTGGGGAAGCTTTCTTT. V and J are TRBV28 and TRBJ1-1, with D uncertain. CDR3 length equals 13 residues. Germline V gene lookup returns CDR1 MDHEN and CDR2 SYDVKM. Trimming cost V 4 bases and J 8 bases, with 14 bases left between them.

The rearrangement uses TRBV6-5 and TRBJ1-2, with TRBD1 matching 8 bases. V gave up 0 bases and J gave up 7 bases; unmatched junction bases: 7. The CDR3 has 15 amino acids. The germline V gene has CDR1 MNHEY and CDR2 SVGAGI. The CDR3 protein is CASSYSRGQGGGYTF. CDR3 bases: TGTGCCAGCAGTTACTCGAGAGGACAGGGAGGTGGCTACACCTTC.

The CDR3: CASTGGLAGGNIQYF. CDR3 sequence (DNA): TGTGCCAGCACCGGGGGATTAGCGGGAGGAAACATTCAGTACTTC. The gene calls are TRBV9 and TRBJ2-4; 10 bases line up with TRBD2. The CDR3 sequence is 15 residues long. V was pared by 6 bases and J by 6 bases, with 9 bases of the junction left unmatched. The germline V gene has CDR1 SGDLS and CDR2 YYNGEE.

The gene calls are TRBV11-2 and TRBJ2-3; tentatively, D is TRBD1 (6 bases). This CDR3 region has 15 residues. From germline, CDR1 is SGHAT and CDR2 FQNNGV. Trimming left V 0 bases short and J 1 base short, with 8 bases between. CDR3 sequence (DNA): TGTGCCAGCAGCTTAGAGGGGGCCGGCACAGATACGCAGTATTTT. Translation: CASSLEGAGTDTQYF. Filled out from reference TRBV11-2 and TRBJ2-3, the complete variable domain reads EAGVAQSPRYKIIEKRQSVAFWCNPISGHATLYWYQQILGQGPKLLIQFQNNGVVDDSQLPKDRFSAERLKGVDSTLKIQPAKLEDSAVYLCASSLEGAGTDTQYFGPGTRLTVL.

The CDR3: CASSLYGQGAPSGNTIYF. In DNA form, the CDR3 reads TGTGCCAGCAGTTTATACGGACAGGGGGCTCCCTCTGGAAACACCATATATTTT. The chain employs TRBV13 and TRBJ1-3, with 11 positions matching TRBD1. CDR1 is PRHDT, CDR2 FYEKMQ, per germline (reference sequence). J was trimmed by 0 bases and V by 6 bases; bases with no gene match: 10. The CDR3 extends over 18 amino acids.

This chain links TRBV15 with TRBJ1-1; weak D call: TRBD1 (5 bases). Germline V lookup: CDR1 LNHNV, CDR2 YYDKDF (reference sequence). Trimming removed 4 bases at V and 0 bases at J, with 9 bases between. The CDR3 spans 14 residues. The CDR3 region has the DNA TGTGCCACCAGCATTCCAGGGCTGAACACTGAAGCTTTCTTT. It translates to CATSIPGLNTEAFF.

This sequence joins TRBV15 and TRBJ1-4; a possible D gene is TRBD1 (5 bases). V was cut by 0 bases and J by 4 bases, with 12 bases left in between. Germline CDR1 reads LNHNV; CDR2 reads YYDKDF (reference sequence). The CDR3 spans 16 residues. CDR3 nucleotides: TGTGCCACCAGCAGAGACCCGCAGGGAAATAATGAAAAACTGTTTTTT. Translation gives CATSRDPQGNNEKLFF.

The gene calls are TRBV18 and TRBJ2-7; 14 positions match TRBD2. Losses at the gene ends were 2 bases for V and 3 bases for J; bases not matched to a gene: 15. The germline CDR1 and CDR2 sequences are KGHSH and LQKENI. CDR3 length equals 20 residues. CDR3 sequence reads: CASSPEGTSGGLGKLYEQYF. CDR3 DNA sequence: TGTGCCAGCTCACCAGAGGGGACTAGCGGGGGACTGGGAAAACTCTACGAGCAGTACTTC.

This clone was seen only once. V is TRBV7-6 and J is TRBJ1-3; unclear D gene. Germline CDR1 is SGHVS and CDR2 is FNYEAQ. The CDR3 length is 13 residues. Trimming took 5 bases from V and 0 from J, leaving 5 bases between them. The CDR3: CASSQPSGNTIYF. As DNA, the CDR3 is TGTGCCAGCAGCCAGCCCTCTGGAAACACCATATATTTT.

The V call is TRBV6-5, the J call TRBJ1-4; D is perhaps TRBD1 (5 bases). The CDR3 totals 15 residues. Germline CDR1 MNHEY, CDR2 SVGAGI. V was trimmed by 2 bases and J by 6 bases, leaving 13 bases between them. In nucleotides, the CDR3 is TGTGCCAGCAGTTACGGCGACGAACAGGATGAAAAACTGTTTTTT. Protein product: CASSYGDEQDEKLFF.

The chain is built from TRBV2 and TRBJ2-1; 11 nucleotides match TRBD1. Germline V CDR1 and CDR2: SNHLY, FYNNEI. Trimming took 5 bases from V and 9 from J; bases not matched to a gene: 3. The CDR3 consists of 13 residues. The CDR3 nucleotides are TGTGCCAGCAGTCGGGACAGGGGGAGTGAGCAGTTCTTC. This codes for CASSRDRGSEQFF.

This clone was picked up a small number of times. The chain couples TRBV4-3 to TRBJ1-3; D is unclear. Germline CDR1 reads LGHNA; CDR2 reads YSLEER. With 0 bases removed from V and 0 bases from J, the gap between germline ends came to 9 bases. The CDR3 contains 16 residues. CDR3 amino acids: CASSQDLGSSGNTIYF. The CDR3 DNA is TGCGCCAGCAGCCAAGATCTCGGGAGCTCTGGAAACACCATATATTTT.

The genes are TRBV11-3 and TRBJ2-2; 11 nucleotides match TRBD2. Trimming took 5 bases from V and 4 from J; bases not matched to a gene: 6. CDR3 size: 16 residues. Per the germline V gene, CDR1 is SGHNT and CDR2 is YENEEA. The CDR3 sequence: CASSLGSGRATGELFF. The CDR3 nucleotides are TGTGCCAGCAGCCTAGGTAGCGGGAGGGCCACCGGGGAGCTGTTTTTT.

Worth noting for this clone: At the DNA level, this CDR3 is encoded by other sequences in the same sample as well. This chain joins TRBV4-2 and TRBJ2-7, with 8 bases matching TRBD2. The J segment lost 2 bases and the V segment lost 0 bases, leaving 6 bases of the junction unmatched. Germline V lookup: CDR1 LGHNA, CDR2 YNFKEQ. The CDR3 totals 16 residues. The CDR3 region has the DNA TGTGCCAGCAGCCAAGATGGCGGGGGGTTCGCCTACGAGCAGTACTTC. It encodes CASSQDGGGFAYEQYF.

This chain joins TRBV5-1 and TRBJ1-5; D is unresolved. Germline assignment: CDR1 SGHRS and CDR2 YFSETQ. Trimming pared 0 bases from V and 1 base from J, leaving 5 bases between. There are 14 residues in the CDR3. The CDR3 coding sequence is TGCGCCAGCAGCTTGGGCACGAGCAATCAGCCCCAGCATTTT. Amino acid sequence: CASSLGTSNQPQHF.

This clone was counted once. The chain links TRBV29-1 to TRBJ2-3; TRBD1 aligns across 11 bases. Germline values: CDR1 SQVTM, CDR2 ANQGSEA. J was trimmed by 4 bases and V by 4 bases; bases with no gene match: 4. The CDR3 totals 14 residues. The DNA of the CDR3 is TGCAGCGTTGGTCCGGGACAGGGGGCAGATACGCAGTATTTT. Encoded protein: CSVGPGQGADTQYF.

The chain recombines TRBV29-1 with TRBJ2-7, with 9 bases that match TRBD1. The CDR3 sequence is 13 residues long. Germline lookup yields CDR1 SQVTM and CDR2 ANQGSEA. Losses at the gene ends were 3 bases for V and 6 bases for J; bases not matched to a gene: 6. CDR3 in amino acids: CSVEGQGALEQYF. CDR3 sequence (DNA): TGCAGCGTTGAGGGACAGGGCGCGCTCGAGCAGTACTTC.